One sample yielded the 31 T cell receptor beta chains listed below, sequenced in a study of T cell responses to AZD1222 COVID-19 vaccine (dated by TCRdb to about 2021). Libraries were made using the immunoSEQ multiplex PCR assay. TCRdb took this table from immuneACCESS and kept in-frame rearrangements with V and J called. Such tables lack part of the clones; where checked against another copy, unresolved V genes explain under half of the gap, and the rest is unexplained. The sample yields some 92,000 clones; about nine tenths were counted once. Jointly, the top ten make up less than 8% of the sample. According to the study, the label for this sample's time point signals: baseline before first vaccination. The sequencing here drew on peripheral blood, taken on day 0 of AZD1222 vaccination. Receptors were obtained from an adult in good health.

The rearrangement links TRBV4-2 to TRBJ2-5; the match to TRBD2 covers 10 bases. The length of the CDR3 is 16 residues. Germline lookup yields CDR1 LGHNA and CDR2 YNFKEQ. V dropped 1 base and J dropped 4; count of bases not matched to a gene: 6. CDR3 sequence: CASSQGSSGGGETQYF. CDR3 nucleotide sequence: TGTGCCAGCAGCCAAGGATCTAGCGGGGGCGGAGAGACCCAGTACTTC.

V usage is TRBV29-1 and J usage is TRBJ2-2; 11 positions agree with TRBD2. Losses at the gene ends were 5 bases for V and 4 bases for J; bases not matched to a gene: 3. The CDR3 contains 14 residues. In germline, CDR1 is SQVTM, CDR2 ANQGSEA. The CDR3 sequence is CSVSLAGGTGELFF. The CDR3 DNA is TGCAGCGTTTCCCTAGCGGGAGGCACCGGGGAGCTGTTTTTT.

V is TRBV6-6 and J is TRBJ2-7; perhaps TRBD1 as D (6 bases). V lost 3 bases and J 3 bases, leaving 15 bases between the germline ends. Per the germline V gene, CDR1 is MNHNY and CDR2 is SVGAGI (reference sequence). This CDR3 comprises 15 residues. The CDR3 here is CASSYPGQGNYEQYF. DNA of the CDR3: TGTGCCAGCAGTTATCCGGGACAAGGAAACTACGAGCAGTACTTC.

V and J are TRBV5-1 and TRBJ1-1; the D gene is possibly TRBD1 (6 bases). Germline CDR1 is SGHRS and CDR2 is YFSETQ. The CDR3 has 14 residues. Trimming pared 4 bases from V and 4 bases from J, leaving 14 bases between. For the CDR3, the DNA is TGCGCCAGCAGCGCACTACAGGGTGGCACTGAAGCTTTCTTT. Translating gives CASSALQGGTEAFF.

The V gene is TRBV25-1, the J gene TRBJ1-1, with 7 bases fitting TRBD1. The CDR3 sequence is 10 residues long. Trimming took 7 bases from V and 11 from J; bases not matched to a gene: 4. In germline, CDR1 is MGHDK, CDR2 SYGVNS. CDR3 protein: CASMDRLAFF. The DNA of the CDR3 is TGTGCCAGCATGGACAGGCTTGCTTTCTTT.

This clone was found once. This chain joins TRBV6-2 or TRBV6-3 and TRBJ1-1, with TRBD1 as a possible D gene (5 bases). Germline V CDR1 and CDR2: MNHEY, SVGEGT. The V gene lost 4 bases and the J gene lost 3 bases, with 15 bases spanning the gap. This CDR3 is 15 amino acids long. The chain's CDR3 is CASSSPGRGDTEAFF. Here the CDR3 DNA reads TGTGCCAGCAGTTCACCGGGACGTGGGGACACTGAAGCTTTCTTT.

This sequence joins TRBV5-6 and TRBJ1-6; D call uncertain. The CDR3 is made up of 17 amino acids. V lost 4 bases, J lost 10 bases, and 24 bases lay in between. The V gene's germline CDR1 is SGHDT and CDR2 YYEEEE. This chain's CDR3 is CASSLLMSGSMGSPLHF. The CDR3 bases are TGTGCCAGCAGCCTCCTCATGTCGGGGTCGATGGGATCACCCCTCCACTTT.

The gene calls are TRBV5-5 and TRBJ2-1, with D perhaps matching TRBD2 (6 bases). Germline loops: CDR1 SGHKS, CDR2 YYEKEE (reference sequence). The CDR3 totals 14 residues. With 4 bases removed from V and 8 bases from J, the gap between germline ends came to 16 bases. CDR3 amino acids: CASSPGLVGDEQFF. The CDR3 DNA follows: TGTGCCAGCAGCCCGGGACTGGTTGGGGATGAGCAGTTCTTC.

V is TRBV12-3 or TRBV12-4 and J is TRBJ2-1, with D uncertain. The CDR3 covers 11 residues. Trimming took 0 bases from V and 12 from J, leaving 6 bases between them. Written as DNA, the CDR3 is TGTGCCAGCAGTTTAGCCCGGATGCAGTTCTTC. Translating gives CASSLARMQFF.

The chain couples TRBV6-5 to TRBJ1-3; 9 bases agree with TRBD1. V shed 6 bases, J shed 1 base, and the junction held 4 bases outside the gene matches. Germline CDR1 reads MNHEY; CDR2 reads SVGAGI. CDR3 length equals 15 residues. As DNA, the CDR3 is TGTGCCAGCAGCAACAGGGGGCAGTCTGGAAACACCATATATTTT. Translated, it gives CASSNRGQSGNTIYF.

This chain links TRBV15 with TRBJ2-1; 7 bases align to TRBD2. Germline trimming cut 1 base from V and 7 bases from J; bases unmatched to any gene: 1. Germline V lookup: CDR1 LNHNV, CDR2 YYDKDF (reference sequence). This CDR3 is built from 13 residues. The DNA of the CDR3 is TGTGCCACCAGCAGAGTGGGAGGGAATGAGCAGTTCTTC. Protein product: CATSRVGGNEQFF.

This sequence joins TRBV5-1 and TRBJ2-2; 7 bases match TRBD1. The CDR3 sequence is 17 residues long. Germline CDR1 SGHRS, CDR2 YFSETQ. Unmatched junction bases numbered 10, after V lost 5 bases and J lost 0 bases. DNA for the CDR3: TGCGCCAGCAGTTTAACAGGGGCGAAATCGAACACCGGGGAGCTGTTTTTT. Translating gives CASSLTGAKSNTGELFF.

Notes on this clone: A read error may be the cause here, since a much bigger clone is one base away. The chain links TRBV6-4 to TRBJ2-2; D unresolved. CDR1 and CDR2 (germline): MRHNA, SNTAGT. Trimming pared 2 bases from V and 4 bases from J, leaving 5 bases between. The CDR3 totals 13 residues. The CDR3, as DNA: TGTGCCAGCAGTGACAGGGTCACCGGGGAGCTGTTTTTT. This codes for CASSDRVTGELFF.

This clone was seen only once. The rearrangement links TRBV30 to TRBJ2-5; 8 positions match TRBD2. The CDR3 has 12 residues. CDR1 GTSNPN and CDR2 SVGIG come from the germline V gene (reference sequence). With V trimmed by 6 bases and J by 5 bases, 5 bases remained unmatched. The CDR3 sequence is CACGLALETQYF. The DNA for the CDR3 is TGTGCCTGCGGACTAGCTTTGGAGACCCAGTACTTC. Combining the CDR3 with reference TRBV30 and TRBJ2-5 gives the whole variable domain SQTIHQWPATLVQPVGSPLSLECTVEGTSNPNLYWYRQAAGRGLQLLFYSVGIGQISSEVPQNLSASRPQDRQFILSSKKLLLSDSGFYLCACGLALETQYFGPGTRLLVL.

The genes are TRBV4-2 and TRBJ2-2; D possibly corresponds to TRBD1 (5 bases). CDR1 LGHNA and CDR2 YNFKEQ come from the germline V gene. With 1 base removed from V and 0 bases from J, the gap between germline ends came to 12 bases. CDR3 size: 17 residues. The CDR3 loop is CASSQGYRSSNTGELFF. The CDR3 DNA sequence: TGTGCCAGCAGCCAAGGATACAGGAGCTCGAACACCGGGGAGCTGTTTTTT.

This clone came up a few times. The V and J genes are TRBV29-1 and TRBJ1-1, with D perhaps matching TRBD1 (5 bases). This CDR3 is built from 12 residues. V lost 5 bases and J 5 bases, leaving 12 bases between the germline ends. Germline V lookup: CDR1 SQVTM, CDR2 ANQGSEA. The CDR3: CSVRRAGTEAFF. Here the CDR3 DNA reads TGCAGCGTTCGCAGGGCTGGGACTGAAGCTTTCTTT.

The chain carries TRBV4-3 and TRBJ2-7; D not certain. Deletions cut 0 bases from V and 3 bases from J, with 6 bases between. The CDR3 sequence is 13 residues long. Germline CDR1 and CDR2: LGHNA and YSLEER. CDR3 in amino acids: CASSQDKYYEQYF. CDR3 coding DNA: TGCGCCAGCAGCCAAGATAAGTACTACGAGCAGTACTTC.

V gene TRBV2 combines with J gene TRBJ2-1, with D possibly being TRBD1 (7 bases). Trimming removed 5 bases at V and 3 bases at J, with 17 bases between. The CDR3 covers 16 residues. Germline lookup yields CDR1 SNHLY and CDR2 FYNNEI. CDR3 sequence (DNA): TGTGCCAGCAGTTGGAGGGGGCTTGGTAGCTACAATGAGCAGTTCTTC. It specifies CASSWRGLGSYNEQFF. Together with reference TRBV2 and TRBJ2-1, the CDR3 gives the full variable domain: EPEVTQTPSHQVTQMGQEVILRCVPISNHLYFYWYRQILGQKVEFLVSFYNNEISEKSEIFDDQFSVERPDGSNFTLKIRSTKLEDSAMYFCASSWRGLGSYNEQFFGPGTRLTVL.

This clone was seen a single time. Its ends do not fully match the called genes, so a read error is possible. This chain joins TRBV7-7 and TRBJ2-5; D possibly corresponds to TRBD1 (6 bases). This CDR3 spans 14 amino acids. The V gene's germline CDR1 is SSHAT and CDR2 FNYEAQ (reference sequence). The chain's CDR3 is CASSSTGFWETQYF. The CDR3 DNA reads as TGTGCTAGCAGCTCAACAGGGTTTTGGGAGACCCAGTACTTC.

CDR3: CASSSIPGLGYTDTQYF. The CDR3 DNA follows: TGCGCCAGCAGTTCGATCCCGGGACTAGGATACACAGATACGCAGTATTTT. This sequence joins TRBV5-1 and TRBJ2-3; TRBD2 agrees at 8 bases. Germline V lookup: CDR1 SGHRS, CDR2 YFSETQ. This CDR3 comprises 17 residues. Trimming took 5 bases from V and 2 from J; bases not matched to a gene: 13.

This chain joins TRBV3-1 (or the pseudogene TRBV3-2) and TRBJ2-4, with TRBD2 identical over 8 bases. There are 14 residues in the CDR3. The germline gives CDR1 LGHDT, CDR2 YNNKEL (reference sequence). Losses at the gene ends were 3 bases for V and 7 bases for J; bases not matched to a gene: 5. CDR3: CASSQTGGANIQYF. The CDR3 bases are TGTGCCAGCAGCCAGACCGGGGGGGCCAACATTCAGTACTTC.

The gene calls are TRBV6-5 and TRBJ1-2, with a weak D call TRBD1 (6 bases). The CDR3 contains 15 residues. V lost 7 bases to trimming and J lost 4 bases, with 19 bases between them. From germline, CDR1 is MNHEY and CDR2 SVGAGI. The DNA of the CDR3 is TGTGCCAGCACCCAACCCCCCAGGGGAAGCTATGGCTACACCTTC. Translated, it gives CASTQPPRGSYGYTF.

The chain uses TRBV30 and TRBJ2-7; D gene unclear. Germline V gene data show CDR1 as GTSNPN and CDR2 as SVGIG (reference sequence). The CDR3 contains 13 residues. The V and J ends lost 0 bases and 0 bases respectively, with 6 bases between them. The CDR3 DNA reads as TGTGCCTGGAGTGTTGGAATCTCCTACGAGCAGTACTTC. The encoded protein is CAWSVGISYEQYF. Supplemented by reference TRBV30 and TRBJ2-7, the full variable domain reads SQTIHQWPATLVQPVGSPLSLECTVEGTSNPNLYWYRQAAGRGLQLLFYSVGIGQISSEVPQNLSASRPQDRQFILSSKKLLLSDSGFYLCAWSVGISYEQYFGPGTRLTVT.

The chain combines TRBV5-1 with TRBJ2-3; 10 bases line up with TRBD2. This CDR3 comprises 17 residues. Germline assignment: CDR1 SGHRS and CDR2 YFSETQ. The ends lost 7 bases at V and 0 bases at J; junction bases unmatched: 11. CDR3 region: CASPPQREGSSTDTQYF. CDR3 nucleotides: TGCGCCAGCCCCCCCCAGCGGGAGGGTTCTAGCACAGATACGCAGTATTTT.

V usage is TRBV3-1 (or the pseudogene TRBV3-2) and J usage is TRBJ1-5; D is undetermined. The CDR3 runs 14 residues. Trimming pared 0 bases from V and 5 bases from J, leaving 8 bases between. The germline CDR1 and CDR2 sequences are LGHDT and YNNKEL (reference sequence). CDR3 sequence: CASSQEGFDQPQHF. The CDR3 DNA is TGTGCCAGCAGCCAAGAAGGGTTCGATCAGCCCCAGCATTTT.

This clone was detected once. The V call is TRBV29-1, the J call TRBJ2-2; 10 positions agree with TRBD2. This CDR3 has 15 amino acids. Germline CDR1 reads SQVTM; CDR2 reads ANQGSEA. Trimming took 4 bases from V and 1 from J; bases not matched to a gene: 3. The CDR3 coding sequence is TGCAGCGTTGGGGTAGCGGGAGGGAACACCGGGGAGCTGTTTTTT. It yields the protein CSVGVAGGNTGELFF.

This CDR3 reads CASSLGRASGANVLTF. The CDR3 DNA reads TGTGCCAGCAGCTTAGGCAGAGCTTCCGGGGCCAACGTCCTGACTTTC. The V and J genes are TRBV11-3 and TRBJ2-6, with D unresolved. In germline, CDR1 is SGHNT, CDR2 YENEEA. The length of the CDR3 is 16 residues. Deletions cut 1 base from V and 4 bases from J, with 11 bases between.

This clone was observed a single time. The CDR3 is CASSPVPGAGELFF. In nucleotides, the CDR3 is TGTGCCAGCAGCCCGGTCCCCGGGGCCGGGGAGCTGTTTTTT. V gene TRBV9 combines with J gene TRBJ2-2, with D possibly TRBD2 on 5 matching bases. V was cut by 4 bases and J by 6 bases, with 13 bases left in between. Germline CDR1 and CDR2: SGDLS and YYNGEE. This CDR3 is built from 14 residues.

V gene TRBV5-1 combines with J gene TRBJ2-3, with TRBD1 as a possible D gene (7 bases). The CDR3 length is 15 residues. The germline V and J ends were trimmed by 4 bases and 2 bases, with 14 bases remaining between them. The germline CDR1 and CDR2 sequences are SGHRS and YFSETQ. DNA for the CDR3: TGCGCCAGCAGCCCAGGGGGAGGAGACACAGATACGCAGTATTTT. Translation gives CASSPGGGDTDTQYF.

The gene calls are TRBV6-2 or TRBV6-3 and TRBJ1-1; unclear D gene. Germline V lookup: CDR1 MNHEY, CDR2 SVGEGT. V was clipped by 2 bases and J by 11 bases, with 12 bases between them. The CDR3 is made up of 12 amino acids. The CDR3 nucleotides read TGTGCCAGCAGTTACGGCGGAGGCCGGGCTTTCTTT. This sequence encodes CASSYGGGRAFF.

V gene TRBV2 combines with J gene TRBJ2-3; TRBD1 matches 8 bases. The germline gives CDR1 SNHLY, CDR2 FYNNEI. Germline trimming cut 5 bases from V and 6 bases from J; bases unmatched to any gene: 4. CDR3 length: 13 amino acids. The CDR3 loop is CASSPTGGDTQYF. For the CDR3, the DNA is TGTGCCAGCAGTCCTACAGGGGGGGATACGCAGTATTTT.